The 26 T cell receptor beta chains reported below all come from one sample, sequenced in a study of persistence of HIV-infected CD4 T cells. Antigens of these TCRs are unknown. Cells were stimulated nonspecifically with anti-CD3/anti-CD28 magnetic beads. Sorting selected CD4+ T cells upregulating both CD40 ligand and CD69. Sequencing used immunoSEQ version 4 in survey mode. Measured with immunoSEQ multiplex PCR; TCRdb has only the in-frame clones, and not every one. The table shows over 35,000 clones, with roughly 90% occurring only once. Sequenced here: CD4+ T cells sorted from PBMCs after 18-hour stimulation, sampled from a patient who received antiretroviral therapy. The receptors come from an adult man with HIV who was CMV-seropositive.

V and J are TRBV5-1 and TRBJ2-3; no reliable D call. Germline loops: CDR1 SGHRS, CDR2 YFSETQ. Trimming left V 4 bases short and J 0 bases short, with 9 bases between. This CDR3 region has 14 residues. The CDR3 region is CASSKELSTDTQYF. The CDR3 DNA follows: TGCGCCAGCAGCAAGGAACTAAGCACAGATACGCAGTATTTT.

This sequence joins TRBV28 and TRBJ1-5; 11 nucleotides line up with TRBD1. This CDR3 has 16 residues. V dropped 2 bases and J dropped 5; count of bases not matched to a gene: 5. CDR1 and CDR2 (germline): MDHEN, SYDVKM. This CDR3 reads CASSLRTGGVYQPQHF. The CDR3 DNA follows: TGTGCCAGCAGTTTACGGACAGGGGGCGTTTATCAGCCCCAGCATTTT.

This clone was observed once. This chain uses TRBV2 with TRBJ1-2; TRBD1 agrees at 7 bases. CDR3 length: 13 amino acids. Germline V gene sequence: CDR1 SNHLY, CDR2 FYNNEI. Losses at the gene ends were 6 bases for V and 3 bases for J; bases not matched to a gene: 4. The CDR3: CASSEGADYGYTF. The CDR3 DNA is TGTGCCAGCAGCGAGGGGGCGGACTATGGCTACACCTTC.

This chain links TRBV3-1 (or the pseudogene TRBV3-2) with TRBJ1-4, with D perhaps matching TRBD1 (5 bases). CDR3 size: 15 residues. V lost 1 base and J lost 8, with 14 bases in between. Germline V CDR1 and CDR2: LGHDT, YNNKEL (reference sequence). In DNA form, the CDR3 reads TGTGCCAGCAGCCAAGTATCGGGGCCTGGCGAAAAACTGTTTTTT. Its protein is CASSQVSGPGEKLFF.

The chain combines TRBV21-1 with TRBJ1-4. TRBV21-1 counts as a pseudogene. There are 16 residues in the CDR3. This CDR3 is CASSHLGPPGREKLFF. The DNA for the CDR3 is TGTGCCAGCAGCCACTTGGGACCCCCAGGAAGGGAAAAACTGTTTTTT.

The J gene is TRBJ2-4, the V gene TRBV6-6; tentatively, D is TRBD1 (6 bases). The V gene lost 10 bases and the J gene lost 9 bases, with 22 bases spanning the gap. Germline V gene data show CDR1 as MNHNY and CDR2 as SVGAGI (reference sequence). The CDR3 has 14 residues. The DNA of the CDR3 is TGTGCCATAAGAGTCACCACAGGGCAGGGCATTCAGTACTTC. This translates into CAIRVTTGQGIQYF.

The chain uses TRBV2 and TRBJ1-1; tentative D call: TRBD1 (6 bases). The CDR3 loop spans 15 amino acids. From germline, CDR1 is SNHLY and CDR2 FYNNEI. The V end was cut by 4 bases, the J end by 4 bases, with 16 bases between. The CDR3 coding sequence is TGTGCCAGCAGTGCCTCTTGGGGGGGGGCCACTGAAGCTTTCTTT. As protein: CASSASWGGATEAFF.

This clone was seen only once. The chain links TRBV25-1 to TRBJ1-1, with D possibly being TRBD1 (6 bases). Looked up from germline, CDR1 is MGHDK and CDR2 is SYGVNS. Between the trimmed V and J ends, which lost 5 bases and 5 bases, there was a span of 15 bases. The CDR3 length is 14 residues. CDR3 coding DNA: TGTGCCAGCAGTCCCTGGGGGCGAAGTACTGAAGCTTTCTTT. This sequence encodes CASSPWGRSTEAFF.

This rearrangement joins TRBV20-1 to TRBJ2-7; D gene unclear. Germline loops: CDR1 DFQATT, CDR2 SNEGSKA (reference sequence). This CDR3 has 10 amino acids. V was pared by 5 bases and J by 3 bases, with 5 bases between. The CDR3: CSAGRYEQYF. CDR3 coding DNA: TGCAGTGCTGGACGCTACGAGCAGTACTTC.

This clone appeared once. The gene calls are TRBV5-1 and TRBJ2-6; D not certain. V lost 0 bases to trimming and J lost 0 bases, with 4 bases between them. In germline, CDR1 is SGHRS, CDR2 YFSETQ. The CDR3 is 15 residues long. The DNA for the CDR3 is TGCGCCAGCAGCTTGGTGTCCTCTGGGGCCAACGTCCTGACTTTC. Protein sequence: CASSLVSSGANVLTF.

In DNA form, the CDR3 reads TGTGCCAGTAGTGCACCGGGACAGGGATGGGCCGAGCAGTACTTC. It is translated as CASSAPGQGWAEQYF. The rearrangement joins TRBV19 to TRBJ2-7, with 9 bases identical to TRBD1. The V and J ends lost 5 bases and 6 bases, in that order; junction bases with no gene match: 11. The germline gives CDR1 LNHDA, CDR2 SQIVND (reference sequence). This CDR3 spans 15 amino acids.

This rearrangement joins TRBV12-2 to TRBJ2-1; no DNA check was done on the table's D call, TRBD1. TRBV12-2 is shown as a pseudogene. The CDR3 totals 13 residues. The CDR3 DNA follows: TGTGCAAGTCGCTTAGTGGGGGCGAGTGAGCAGTTCTTC. Encoded protein: CASRLVGASEQFF.

CDR3 protein: CASSQDRGSKEQFF. The CDR3 coding sequence is TGCGCCAGCAGCCAGGACAGGGGAAGTAAAGAGCAGTTCTTC. The V and J genes are TRBV5-1 and TRBJ2-1, with 9 positions matching TRBD1. This CDR3 spans 14 amino acids. The junction had 9 bases not matched to a gene; V was cut back by 4 bases and J by 10 bases. CDR1 and CDR2 (germline): SGHRS, YFSETQ.

The chain couples TRBV5-1 to TRBJ2-5; TRBD2 agrees at 12 bases. The CDR3 has 16 amino acids. CDR1 SGHRS and CDR2 YFSETQ come from the germline V gene. V shed 4 bases, J shed 1 base, and the junction held 5 bases outside the gene matches. In DNA form, the CDR3 reads TGCGCCAGCAGCCAGGGACTAGCGGGTTTCCAAGAGACCCAGTACTTC. Protein: CASSQGLAGFQETQYF.

The chain joins TRBV28 to TRBJ1-5, with unresolved D. Deletions cut 2 bases from V and 3 bases from J, with 5 bases between. Germline V gene data show CDR1 as MDHEN and CDR2 as SYDVKM. This CDR3 region has 13 residues. In nucleotides, the CDR3 is TGTGCCAGCAGTTTAAGAACCAATCAGCCCCAGCATTTT. Protein: CASSLRTNQPQHF. The variable domain in full, completed from reference TRBV28 and TRBJ1-5, reads DVKVTQSSRYLVKRTGEKVFLECVQDMDHENMFWYRQDPGLGLRLIYFSYDVKMKEKGDIPEGYSVSREKKERFSLILESASTNQTSMYLCASSLRTNQPQHFGDGTRLSIL.

The rearrangement uses TRBV3-1 (or the pseudogene TRBV3-2) and TRBJ2-3; TRBD2 agrees at 8 bases. The J segment lost 1 base and the V segment lost 7 bases, leaving 4 bases of the junction unmatched. The CDR3 spans 14 residues. Germline assignment: CDR1 LGHDT and CDR2 YNNKEL (reference sequence). In nucleotides, the CDR3 is TGTGCCAGCACTGCGCGGGGGGGCACAGATACGCAGTATTTT. Translation: CASTARGGTDTQYF.

V is TRBV5-1 and J is TRBJ2-7; TRBD2 agrees at 8 bases. The germline CDR1 and CDR2 sequences are SGHRS and YFSETQ. V was pared by 0 bases and J by 2 bases, with 7 bases of the junction left unmatched. The CDR3 has 16 residues. In nucleotides, the CDR3 is TGCGCCAGCAGCTTGGCGGGCGGGGGGACCACCTACGAGCAGTACTTC. Encoded protein: CASSLAGGGTTYEQYF.

The chain links TRBV6-2 or TRBV6-3 to TRBJ2-1; no definite D call. CDR1 is MNHEY, CDR2 SVGEGT, per germline. This CDR3 region has 13 residues. V was pared by 2 bases and J by 9 bases, with 11 bases between. CDR3 amino acids: CASSYVGLGEQFF. CDR3 DNA sequence: TGTGCCAGCAGTTACGTGGGCTTGGGTGAGCAGTTCTTC.

The gene calls are TRBV5-1 and TRBJ1-1; weak D call: TRBD1 (6 bases). V lost 5 bases, J lost 3 bases, and 14 bases lay in between. The CDR3 length is 14 residues. CDR1 SGHRS and CDR2 YFSETQ come from the germline V gene. DNA for the CDR3: TGCGCCAGCAGACAGGGACGGCAGGACACTGAAGCTTTCTTT. Protein product: CASRQGRQDTEAFF.

The V gene is TRBV19, the J gene TRBJ1-4; weak D call: TRBD1 (6 bases). There are 16 residues in the CDR3. Germline CDR1 and CDR2: LNHDA and SQIVND (reference sequence). V dropped 0 bases and J dropped 5 bases, with 13 bases sitting between them. The chain's CDR3 is CASSIDSDRWNEKLFF. CDR3 nucleotide sequence: TGTGCCAGTAGTATAGATTCAGACAGGTGGAATGAAAAACTGTTTTTT. Full variable domain (missing parts from reference TRBV19 and TRBJ1-4): DGGITQSPKYLFRKEGQNVTLSCEQNLNHDAMYWYRQDPGQGLRLIYYSQIVNDFQKGDIAEGYSVSREKKESFPLTVTSAQKNPTAFYLCASSIDSDRWNEKLFFGSGTQLSVL.

V and J are TRBV10-3 and TRBJ1-1; D is ambiguous. The CDR3 length is 15 residues. The V and J ends lost 3 bases and 0 bases respectively, with 11 bases between them. Germline loops: CDR1 ENHRY, CDR2 SYGVKD. The CDR3 reads CAISEPYAMNTEAFF. CDR3 coding DNA: TGTGCCATCAGTGAACCCTACGCCATGAACACTGAAGCTTTCTTT.

This sequence joins TRBV3-1 (or the pseudogene TRBV3-2) and TRBJ2-3; TRBD2 matches 8 bases. J lost 2 bases, V lost 0 bases, and 4 bases had no gene match. Germline V gene data show CDR1 as LGHDT and CDR2 as YNNKEL (reference sequence). This CDR3 contains 16 residues. CDR3 nucleotide sequence: TGTGCCAGCAGCCAAGACCGGGGGGGGTACACAGATACGCAGTATTTT. Translated: CASSQDRGGYTDTQYF.

The chain recombines TRBV25-1 with TRBJ2-7, with 7 bases matching TRBD1. The CDR3 runs to 14 residues. V lost 1 base to trimming and J lost 6 bases; unmatched junction nucleotides: 6. Germline loops: CDR1 MGHDK, CDR2 SYGVNS. CDR3 loop: CASSEWTEGAEQYF. DNA for the CDR3: TGTGCCAGCAGTGAATGGACCGAGGGGGCCGAGCAGTACTTC.

This clone was seen just once. This chain links TRBV7-2 with TRBJ2-7; TRBD2 matches at 9 bases. CDR3 length: 15 amino acids. The J segment lost 4 bases and the V segment lost 2 bases, leaving 6 bases of the junction unmatched. CDR1 SGHTA and CDR2 FQGNSA come from the germline V gene. In DNA, the CDR3 is TGTGCCAGCAGCTTATCCGCGGGGGGGCCTTACGAGCAGTACTTC. Its protein product is CASSLSAGGPYEQYF.

V and J are TRBV6-4 and TRBJ2-1; TRBD1 matches at 11 bases. Trimming removed 4 bases from V and 6 bases from J; junction bases left unmatched: 5. This CDR3 has 15 residues. Germline V gene sequence: CDR1 MRHNA, CDR2 SNTAGT. DNA of the CDR3: TGTGCCAGCAGTGTGAGGACAGGGGGCTCCAATGAGCAGTTCTTC. Translation gives CASSVRTGGSNEQFF.

The chain couples TRBV7-8 to TRBJ1-5; 12 bases match TRBD1. The germline CDR1 and CDR2 sequences are SGHVS and FQNEAQ. With 3 bases clipped from V and 7 bases from J, the junction kept 16 bases outside the gene matches. This CDR3 comprises 19 residues. The DNA for the CDR3 is TGTGCCAGCAGCTTGAGACGGGACAGGGGGCCAAACAGCGACCAGCCCCAGCATTTT. This gives the protein CASSLRRDRGPNSDQPQHF.